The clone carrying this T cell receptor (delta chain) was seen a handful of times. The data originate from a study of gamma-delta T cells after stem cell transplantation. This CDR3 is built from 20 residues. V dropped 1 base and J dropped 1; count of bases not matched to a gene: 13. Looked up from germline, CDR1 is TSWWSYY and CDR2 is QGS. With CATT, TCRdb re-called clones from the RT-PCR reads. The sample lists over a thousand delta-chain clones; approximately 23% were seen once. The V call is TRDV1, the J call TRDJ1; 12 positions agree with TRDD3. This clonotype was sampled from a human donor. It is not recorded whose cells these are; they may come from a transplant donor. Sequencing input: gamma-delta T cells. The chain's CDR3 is CALGEPIAYWGILGTDKLIF. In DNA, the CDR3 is TGTGCTCTTGGGGAACCCATAGCTTACTGGGGGATACTGGGCACCGATAAACTCATCTTT.